In this sample, the clone carrying this T cell receptor (beta chain) turned up once. Assay used: immunoSEQ multiplex PCR; TCRdb lists only in-frame clones, some missing. The table lists more than 100,000 clones, around nine tenths of them singletons. This sample is part of a study of T cell changes during pregnancy in multiple sclerosis. Sequences were derived from peripheral blood, sampled after pregnancy. The receptor's source is a female donor with multiple sclerosis, enrolled in a pregnancy study.

DNA for the CDR3: TGTGCCAGCAGCTATAGCGGGGGGAGCTCCTACGAGCAGTACTTC. It encodes CASSYSGGSSYEQYF. This rearrangement joins TRBV11-2 to TRBJ2-7, with 10 bases that match TRBD2. CDR1 is SGHAT and CDR2 is FQNNGV in the germline V gene. CDR3 length: 15 amino acids. Unmatched junction bases numbered 3, after V lost 4 bases and J lost 0 bases.